The present TCR beta chain was sequenced within a study of control samples from healthy donors and cancer patients. The repertoire was sequenced with immunoSEQ multiplex PCR; TCRdb's copy has only in-frame clones and lacks some. The sample yields 150,000 to 200,000 clones, 90% to 95% seen once. Germline V gene data show CDR1 as LNHDA and CDR2 as SQIVND (reference sequence). CDR3 length equals 14 residues. V was shortened by 5 bases and J by 10 bases, with 17 bases between the two germline ends. The TCR was taken from a young man in good health. The V and J genes are TRBV19 and TRBJ2-2; D not certain. Source material: blood. The CDR3 region has the DNA TGTGCCAGTAGTTTTCGGAGTGGGCGGACGGAGCTGTTTTTT. Amino acid sequence: CASSFRSGRTELFF.